Listed here are 31 T cell receptor beta chains from one sample, sequenced in a study of shared clonotypes between healthy human individuals. Libraries were prepared by immunoSEQ multiplex PCR; TCRdb keeps only in-frame clonotypes and omits some of them. The sample gives hundreds of thousands of clones, approximately 95% of which show up once; approximately 0.11% is in the top ten. CD8 cells regarded as naive lacked CD45RO, were positively chosen for CCR7, and omitted terminally differentiated effector memory CD45RA+ cells. Sequencing used naive CD8+ T cells sorted from blood. These receptors originate from a woman aged 25 to 39 in good health.

The CDR3 region has the DNA TGTGCCAGCAGTCCCAGAGGCCCCCCCGGGGAGCTGTTTTTT. It translates to CASSPRGPPGELFF. The gene calls are TRBV28 and TRBJ2-2; D is unresolved. Germline V lookup: CDR1 MDHEN, CDR2 SYDVKM. V shed 5 bases and J shed 6 bases, with 13 bases lying between them. CDR3 size: 14 residues. Using reference TRBV28 and TRBJ2-2 for the parts outside the CDR3, the full variable domain is DVKVTQSSRYLVKRTGEKVFLECVQDMDHENMFWYRQDPGLGLRLIYFSYDVKMKEKGDIPEGYSVSREKKERFSLILESASTNQTSMYLCASSPRGPPGELFFGEGSRLTVL.

CDR3 coding DNA: TGTGCCAGCAGCTTAGATCCGTATAATTCACCCCTCCACTTT. Protein product: CASSLDPYNSPLHF. The rearrangement joins TRBV11-2 to TRBJ1-6; D unclear. Germline values: CDR1 SGHAT, CDR2 FQNNGV. The CDR3 is 14 amino acids. Trimming cost V 0 bases and J 4 bases, with 4 bases left between them.

This chain links TRBV27 with TRBJ2-7, with TRBD1 matching 7 bases. There are 18 residues in the CDR3. Germline loops: CDR1 MNHEY, CDR2 SMNVEV (reference sequence). The trim removed 8 bases at V and 2 bases at J, leaving 21 bases unmatched. The CDR3 bases are TGTGCCAGCTCTGATCCATTTACAGGGGCGATTCTAACCTACGAGCAGTACTTC. It yields the protein CASSDPFTGAILTYEQYF.

This chain connects TRBV6-6 to TRBJ1-2; maybe TRBD1 (5 bases). With 4 bases removed from V and 7 bases from J, the gap between germline ends came to 19 bases. This CDR3 has 15 amino acids. Per the germline V gene, CDR1 is MNHNY and CDR2 is SVGAGI (reference sequence). CDR3 protein: CASSFSSMGVIGYTF. CDR3 sequence (DNA): TGTGCCAGCAGTTTCTCCTCTATGGGGGTTATTGGCTACACCTTC.

This clone was detected once. The gene calls are TRBV10-2 and TRBJ2-2; D uncertain. This CDR3 comprises 14 residues. Trimming removed 2 bases at V and 3 bases at J, with 7 bases between. Germline V gene lookup returns CDR1 WSHSY and CDR2 SAAADI. The CDR3 DNA sequence: TGCGCCAGCAGTGAGGCGACCTACACCGGGGAGCTGTTTTTT. It is translated as CASSEATYTGELFF.

This sequence joins TRBV4-1 and TRBJ2-5; TRBD1 might be the D (6 bases). The DNA end lines up better with TRBJ2-7; the J call may be wrong. This CDR3 is built from 13 residues. Germline V lookup: CDR1 MGHRA, CDR2 YSYEKL. This CDR3 is CASSQRGLYEQYF. CDR3 in DNA: TGCGCCAGCAGCCAAAGGGGGTTATACGAGCAGTACTTC.

A remark on this clone: This specimen includes other DNA sequences encoding the same CDR3. J is TRBJ2-7 and V is TRBV7-2; D unclear. From germline, CDR1 is SGHTA and CDR2 FQGNSA. V shed 5 bases and J shed 2 bases, with 7 bases lying between them. This CDR3 is built from 12 residues. The CDR3 spells CASSPLTYEQYF. The CDR3 DNA reads TGTGCCAGCAGCCCCCTGACCTACGAGCAGTACTTC.

This clone was counted a single time. The chain joins TRBV27 to TRBJ1-2; perhaps TRBD1 as D (5 bases). The germline CDR1 and CDR2 sequences are MNHEY and SMNVEV (reference sequence). The CDR3 is 16 amino acids. The ends were cut back, 6 bases at V and 2 bases at J, with 19 bases in the middle. Written as DNA, the CDR3 is TGTGCCAGCAGAGCTTTTTCGGACAACCGGAACTATGGCTACACCTTC. It is translated as CASRAFSDNRNYGYTF.

The rearrangement uses TRBV21-1 and TRBJ2-7. TRBV21-1 is a listed pseudogene. The CDR3 has 12 amino acids. In nucleotides, the CDR3 is TGTGCCAGCAGCAATGTGGGTTACGAGCAGTACTTC. Translating gives CASSNVGYEQYF.

The rearrangement joins TRBV28 to TRBJ1-5; D perhaps matches TRBD1 (6 bases). Germline values: CDR1 MDHEN, CDR2 SYDVKM. This CDR3 is built from 14 residues. Trimming stripped 5 bases from V and 7 bases from J, with 15 bases between. In DNA form, the CDR3 reads TGTGCCAGCAGTATACAGGGCACGGGACAGCCCCAGCATTTT. This codes for CASSIQGTGQPQHF.

J is TRBJ2-3 and V is TRBV4-1; 7 positions match TRBD2. The CDR3 has 18 residues. Germline V gene lookup returns CDR1 MGHRA and CDR2 YSYEKL. The V gene end was trimmed by 0 bases and the J gene end by 2 bases; junction bases not matched to a gene: 11. CDR3 nucleotide sequence: TGCGCCAGCAGCCAAGATCTGGGCCGGGAGGTCCACACAGATACGCAGTATTTT. It yields the protein CASSQDLGREVHTDTQYF.

The gene calls are TRBV4-1 and TRBJ2-1, with 9 bases identical to TRBD2. The CDR3 has 16 amino acids. In germline, CDR1 is MGHRA, CDR2 YSYEKL. Trimming removed 2 bases from V and 5 bases from J; junction bases left unmatched: 7. The CDR3 coding sequence is TGCGCCAGCAGCCAATCCGGGACTAGCTCTAACAATGAGCAGTTCTTC. Translation gives CASSQSGTSSNNEQFF.

The chain is built from TRBV11-2 and TRBJ2-7; TRBD1 or TRBD2 may be the D gene (6 bases each). Germline V gives CDR1 SGHAT, CDR2 FQNNGV. Trimming cost V 1 base and J 6 bases, with 10 bases left between them. The CDR3 spans 13 residues. The CDR3 is CASSLGGGSEQYF. The CDR3 nucleotides read TGTGCCAGCAGCTTAGGAGGGGGGAGCGAGCAGTACTTC.

This chain uses TRBV6-1 with TRBJ2-7; D gene unclear. From germline, CDR1 is MNHNS and CDR2 SASEGT. CDR3 length: 14 residues. Trimming removed 3 bases from V and 3 bases from J, with 12 bases in between. CDR3 protein: CASSDALSGYEQYF. In nucleotides, the CDR3 is TGTGCCAGCAGTGACGCGCTTTCGGGCTACGAGCAGTACTTC.

The chain combines TRBV25-1 with TRBJ2-1, with TRBD2 matching 7 bases. The CDR3 length is 12 residues. The ends lost 8 bases at V and 7 bases at J; junction bases unmatched: 5. The germline V gene encodes CDR1 MGHDK and CDR2 SYGVNS. Here the CDR3 reads CASDRGDNEQFF. In nucleotides, the CDR3 is TGTGCCAGCGATCGGGGGGATAATGAGCAGTTCTTC.

The chain recombines TRBV19 with TRBJ2-5; D possibly corresponds to TRBD1 (6 bases). The last part of the DNA fits TRBJ2-7 better; the J call may be wrong. Looked up from germline, CDR1 is LNHDA and CDR2 is SQIVND (reference sequence). CDR3 size: 15 residues. The CDR3 protein is CASSPLPGTFNEQYF. DNA of the CDR3: TGTGCCAGTAGCCCCTTGCCAGGGACATTCAACGAGCAGTACTTC.

The rearrangement links TRBV11-2 to TRBJ1-5, with D perhaps matching TRBD1 (5 bases). Germline V gene lookup returns CDR1 SGHAT and CDR2 FQNNGV. The V end lost 5 bases, the J end lost 7 bases, and 12 bases lay between the germline ends. This CDR3 is 13 amino acids long. CDR3 sequence: CASSAWDDQPQHF. The CDR3 DNA follows: TGTGCCAGCAGCGCCTGGGACGACCAGCCCCAGCATTTT.

The V gene is TRBV4-1, the J gene TRBJ2-2; perhaps TRBD1 as D (6 bases). Germline CDR1 and CDR2: MGHRA and YSYEKL. V was trimmed by 4 bases and J by 6 bases, leaving 12 bases between them. CDR3 length equals 14 residues. The CDR3 nucleotides are TGCGCCAGCAGCCCCCTCGAGGGGGCCGGGGAGCTGTTTTTT. Protein: CASSPLEGAGELFF.

The rearrangement uses TRBV10-3 and TRBJ1-5, with D possibly matching TRBD1 (5 bases). With 3 bases removed from V and 0 bases from J, the gap between germline ends came to 9 bases. The germline V gene has CDR1 ENHRY and CDR2 SYGVKD. The CDR3 spans 15 residues. This CDR3 is CAISDWGDSNQPQHF. CDR3 sequence (DNA): TGTGCCATCAGTGATTGGGGGGATAGCAATCAGCCCCAGCATTTT.

The chain links TRBV5-8 to TRBJ2-1; a possible D gene is TRBD1 (5 bases). Germline V CDR1 and CDR2: SGHTS, YDEGEE. V gave up 0 bases and J gave up 5 bases, with 6 bases separating them. This CDR3 has 13 residues. Here the CDR3 DNA reads TGTGCCAGCAGCTTGGAGGGGAACAATGAGCAGTTCTTC. This gives the protein CASSLEGNNEQFF.

The chain is built from TRBV12-5 and TRBJ2-7; 8 bases are shared with TRBD1. This CDR3 comprises 15 residues. CDR1 LGHNT and CDR2 FRNRAP come from the germline V gene. V gave up 4 bases and J gave up 3 bases; unmatched junction bases: 8. DNA of the CDR3: TGTGCTAGTGGTTCCGGTCCGGGACAGGACTACGAGCAGTACTTC. This sequence encodes CASGSGPGQDYEQYF. Variable domain in full (rest from reference TRBV12-5 and TRBJ2-7): DARVTQTPRHKVTEMGQEVTMRCQPILGHNTVFWYRQTMMQGLELLAYFRNRAPLDDSGMPKDRFSAEMPDATLATLKIQPSEPRDSAVYFCASGSGPGQDYEQYFGPGTRLTVT.

The chain joins TRBV5-6 to TRBJ2-1; 10 bases map to TRBD2. After removal of 4 bases from V and 14 bases from J, the junction contained 9 bases not matched to a gene. This CDR3 region has 13 residues. CDR1 is SGHDT, CDR2 YYEEEE, per germline. The CDR3 nucleotides read TGTGCCAGCAGCCCCGGGACTAGCGCTATGGAGTTCTTC. Protein sequence: CASSPGTSAMEFF.

The chain uses TRBV7-7 and TRBJ2-7; 11 positions agree with TRBD2. Germline lookup yields CDR1 SSHAT and CDR2 FNYEAQ (reference sequence). This CDR3 has 15 amino acids. The J segment lost 4 bases and the V segment lost 2 bases, leaving 4 bases of the junction unmatched. CDR3 bases: TGTGCCAGCAGCTTACTAGCGGGAGGTTCTTACGAGCAGTACTTC. It yields the protein CASSLLAGGSYEQYF. The entire variable domain, with the rest obtained from reference TRBV7-7 and TRBJ2-7, is as follows: GAGVSQSPRYKVTKRGQDVTLRCDPISSHATLYWYQQALGQGPEFLTYFNYEAQPDKSGLPSDRFSAERPEGSISTLTIQRTEQRDSAMYRCASSLLAGGSYEQYFGPGTRLTVT.

The chain uses TRBV27 and TRBJ2-7, with 7 bases fitting TRBD1. Looked up from germline, CDR1 is MNHEY and CDR2 is SMNVEV (reference sequence). Unmatched junction bases numbered 4, after V lost 4 bases and J lost 1 base. This CDR3 region has 14 residues. The CDR3 DNA sequence: TGTGCCAGCAGTTACAGGGGAAATTCCTACGAGCAGTACTTC. Translation gives CASSYRGNSYEQYF.

The V and J genes are TRBV6-1 and TRBJ2-7, with 7 bases fitting TRBD1. The CDR3 has 14 amino acids. The junction had 6 bases not matched to a gene; V was cut back by 5 bases and J by 2 bases. Germline CDR1 reads MNHNS; CDR2 reads SASEGT. The CDR3 DNA follows: TGTGCCAGCAGTAACCGGGACAGAGCCTACGAGCAGTACTTC. It specifies CASSNRDRAYEQYF.

This chain links TRBV2 with TRBJ2-2; D ambiguous. This CDR3 comprises 16 residues. Trimming took off 4 bases at V and 1 base at J, with 13 bases between the two ends. CDR1 and CDR2 (germline): SNHLY, FYNNEI. The CDR3 DNA follows: TGTGCCAGCAGTGCTAATACCCAGCGGAACACCGGGGAGCTGTTTTTT. Translating gives CASSANTQRNTGELFF.

The chain recombines TRBV5-6 with TRBJ1-2; 9 nucleotides match TRBD1. The J segment lost 6 bases and the V segment lost 2 bases, leaving 11 bases of the junction unmatched. The CDR3 consists of 16 residues. Per germline, CDR1 SGHDT and CDR2 YYEEEE. This CDR3 is CASSFNYRGPGDGYTF. Here the CDR3 DNA reads TGTGCCAGCAGCTTCAATTACAGGGGGCCAGGGGATGGCTACACCTTC.

The V gene is TRBV28, the J gene TRBJ2-3, with 7 bases that match TRBD2. This CDR3 contains 14 residues. CDR1 MDHEN and CDR2 SYDVKM come from the germline V gene. After removal of 5 bases from V and 4 bases from J, the junction contained 6 bases not matched to a gene. Written as DNA, the CDR3 is TGTGCCAGCAGTGTCGCGGGAGATCCAGATACGCAGTATTTT. Translation gives CASSVAGDPDTQYF.

About this clone itself: This sample includes further DNA sequences coding for the same CDR3. The J gene is TRBJ2-7, the V gene TRBV14; D is undetermined. This CDR3 has 12 residues. Trimming left V 1 base short and J 2 bases short, with 3 bases between. Germline loops: CDR1 SGHDN, CDR2 FVKESK. Written as DNA, the CDR3 is TGTGCCAGCAGCCAAGGAACCTACGAGCAGTACTTC. This encodes CASSQGTYEQYF.

The rearrangement uses TRBV13 and TRBJ2-7; TRBD2 matches at 9 bases. Trimming took 11 bases from V and 5 from J; bases not matched to a gene: 7. Looked up from germline, CDR1 is PRHDT and CDR2 is FYEKMQ (reference sequence). The CDR3 is made up of 12 amino acids. CDR3 in DNA: TGTGCCTCGCAGCGGGGGGCGAACGAGCAGTACTTC. This encodes CASQRGANEQYF.

The rearrangement joins TRBV6-1 to TRBJ2-7; 12 nucleotides match TRBD1. The CDR3 is made up of 17 amino acids. The germline gives CDR1 MNHNS, CDR2 SASEGT. Trimming removed 4 bases from V and 1 base from J; junction bases left unmatched: 8. The CDR3 here is CASSGYPGQGASYEQYF. The CDR3 DNA follows: TGTGCCAGCAGTGGATACCCGGGACAGGGGGCATCCTACGAGCAGTACTTC.